This TCR beta chain stems from a study of blood T cells in healthy people across ages. Across the whole study: Template switching captured about one barcoded beta molecule per two T cells.

The study's findings and limits: Roughly linearly, TCR beta diversity per million T cells fell as age increased.

On this clonotype itself: The target antigen is unknown.

The CDR3 is 13 amino acids. Trimming pared 5 bases from V and 5 bases from J, leaving 12 bases between. Germline-derived CDR1 and CDR2 are MNHEY and SMNVEV (reference sequence). Donors each provided 9.5 to 10 milliliters of peripheral blood. Together with a sample-barcoded 5' primer, a J-beta primer mix was included in a second PCR lasting roughly 6 to 12 cycles. The authors tagged each cDNA molecule using a template-switch adaptor with 12 random nucleotides. TCRdb re-derived calls from the 5' RACE reads in MiXCR, one entry per CDR3 protein. This sample has under 2 million distinct CDR3 sequences, with 30% to 35% found just once.

This clonotype was sampled from a young woman in good health. This chain links TRBV27 with TRBJ1-1; D unresolved. What was sequenced was blood. CDR3 in amino acids: CASSLGLATEAFF. CDR3 sequence (DNA): TGTGCCAGCAGTCTCGGACTGGCAACTGAAGCTTTCTTT.